The clone carrying this T cell receptor (beta chain) was counted many times. Its antigen is as yet unknown. Quantitative 5'-RACE was performed with molecular barcodes, and it yielded the TCR beta libraries. TCRdb ran MiXCR on the 5' RACE reads and lists one entry per CDR3 protein. The profile covers about 130,000 distinct CDR3 sequences, with over 6% appearing a single time and 10% to 15% taken by the ten largest. CDR1 is SGHRS and CDR2 is YFSETQ in the germline V gene. V gave up 1 base and J gave up 3 bases, with 10 bases separating them. The CDR3 loop spans 15 amino acids. The data were obtained in a study of CD8 T cells in ankylosing spondylitis. Study findings and constraints: Several of the motif variants were reported before in synovial fluid and blood from reactive arthritis.

Sample: blood, either unsorted or a sorted T cell fraction (not recorded which). This sequence originates from a male donor with ankylosing spondylitis or in good health (not recorded which). This chain joins TRBV5-1 and TRBJ2-2; weak D call: TRBD1 (5 bases). The CDR3 protein is CASSLSKGDTGELFF. In DNA form, the CDR3 reads TGCGCCAGCAGCTTGAGTAAAGGGGACACCGGGGAGCTGTTTTTT.